A single sample gave rise to the 23 T cell receptor beta chains below, sequenced in a study of T cell responses to AZD1222 COVID-19 vaccine (dated by TCRdb to 2020 to 2022). Libraries were prepared through the immunoSEQ multiplex PCR assay. TCRdb re-hosts the immuneACCESS table, in-frame sequences only. Its copies lack some clones; in the studies checked, an unresolved V gene accounts for under half of them, and the cause for the rest is not known. Across this sample there are 90,000 to 95,000 clones, with approximately 91% seen only once. The top ten clonotypes cover about a fifth of the sample. According to the study, the label for this sample's time point signals: baseline before first vaccination. Specimen: peripheral blood, collected on day 0 of AZD1222 vaccination. The source of these receptors is an adult in good health.

This chain links TRBV9 with TRBJ2-2; possibly TRBD1 or TRBD2 for D (5 bases each). Germline V gene lookup returns CDR1 SGDLS and CDR2 YYNGEE. Deletions cut 0 bases from V and 4 bases from J, with 16 bases between. This CDR3 has 17 amino acids. CDR3 residues: CASSVGKGTAVTGELFF. As DNA, the CDR3 is TGTGCCAGCAGCGTAGGGAAGGGGACGGCGGTCACCGGGGAGCTGTTTTTT.

The chain uses TRBV19 and TRBJ1-2; D uncertain. Looked up from germline, CDR1 is LNHDA and CDR2 is SQIVND (reference sequence). CDR3 length equals 14 residues. Trimming took 4 bases from V and 0 from J, leaving 9 bases between them. The CDR3 DNA sequence: TGTGCCAGTAGTAACCTCGGGGCTAACTATGGCTACACCTTC. Protein product: CASSNLGANYGYTF.

The V gene is TRBV7-3, the J gene TRBJ1-1; no firm D call. Looked up from germline, CDR1 is SGHTA and CDR2 is FQGTGA. This CDR3 has 14 amino acids. Trimming stripped 5 bases from V and 5 bases from J, with 15 bases between. Here the CDR3 reads CASSPQGVSTEAFF. The CDR3, as DNA: TGTGCCAGCAGCCCCCAAGGCGTTAGTACTGAAGCTTTCTTT.

This chain uses TRBV4-3 with TRBJ1-4; 11 bases agree with TRBD1. The trim removed 0 bases at V and 7 bases at J, leaving 7 bases unmatched. Germline lookup yields CDR1 LGHNA and CDR2 YSLEER. The CDR3 runs 17 residues. CDR3 DNA: TGCGCCAGCAGCCAAGAGGGAGGGACAGGGGGGGCTGAAAAACTGTTTTTT. It specifies CASSQEGGTGGAEKLFF.

CDR3 sequence: CASTESSYNSPLHF. For the CDR3, the DNA is TGTGCCAGCACGGAAAGCTCCTATAATTCACCCCTCCACTTT. The rearrangement links TRBV2 to TRBJ1-6; no reliable D call. Per the germline V gene, CDR1 is SNHLY and CDR2 is FYNNEI. This CDR3 comprises 14 residues. V shed 7 bases and J shed 0 bases, with 7 bases lying between them.

This chain links TRBV15 with TRBJ1-1; tentatively, D is TRBD1 (5 bases). The CDR3 length is 13 residues. The germline V gene has CDR1 LNHNV and CDR2 YYDKDF (reference sequence). With 4 bases removed from V and 1 base from J, the gap between germline ends came to 7 bases. CDR3 coding DNA: TGTGCCACCAGCACCACAGGGAACACTGAAGCTTTCTTT. Translated, it gives CATSTTGNTEAFF.

The chain is built from TRBV27 and TRBJ1-6; D call uncertain. The CDR3 is 12 residues long. V lost 6 bases and J lost 9, with 9 bases in between. CDR1 and CDR2 (germline): MNHEY, SMNVEV (reference sequence). The CDR3 DNA follows: TGTGCCAGCAGCAAGATTGGTTCACCCCTCCACTTT. This gives the protein CASSKIGSPLHF.

CDR3 nucleotide sequence: TGCGCCAGCAGCTTCGGGGCCGAAGGCACTGAAGCTTTCTTT. Translation gives CASSFGAEGTEAFF. The chain employs TRBV5-1 and TRBJ1-1, with a weak D call TRBD1 (5 bases). The CDR3 sequence is 14 residues long. Germline V gene lookup returns CDR1 SGHRS and CDR2 YFSETQ. V was shortened by 2 bases and J by 4 bases, with 12 bases between the two germline ends.

The chain employs TRBV2 and TRBJ1-5; no firm D call. Germline V gene sequence: CDR1 SNHLY, CDR2 FYNNEI. The CDR3 covers 14 residues. The V and J ends lost 8 bases and 5 bases respectively, with 16 bases between them. In DNA, the CDR3 is TGTGCCAGCGCCCCCCCGGGTTTGGATCAGCCCCAGCATTTT. Its protein is CASAPPGLDQPQHF.

The chain employs TRBV29-1 and TRBJ1-1, with D possibly TRBD1 on 5 matching bases. Germline V gene data show CDR1 as SQVTM and CDR2 as ANQGSEA. The CDR3 is 14 amino acids. The ends were cut back, 6 bases at V and 0 bases at J, with 14 bases in the middle. The CDR3 coding sequence is TGCAGCGTGAGGAGGGGCGGTTTGAACACTGAAGCTTTCTTT. Protein: CSVRRGGLNTEAFF.

The gene calls are TRBV3-1 (or the pseudogene TRBV3-2) and TRBJ1-2, with D hard to call. The V and J ends lost 1 base and 3 bases respectively, with 15 bases between them. The germline gives CDR1 LGHDT, CDR2 YNNKEL (reference sequence). The CDR3 spans 16 residues. CDR3: CASSQGSLEGYYGYTF. In DNA form, the CDR3 reads TGTGCCAGCAGCCAAGGGTCCCTTGAAGGGTACTATGGCTACACCTTC.

The chain is built from TRBV23-1 and TRBJ1-5; tentative D call: TRBD1 (5 bases). TRBV23-1 is an ORF, and what it does is uncertain. V lost 0 bases to trimming and J lost 4 bases, with 13 bases between them. CDR3 length equals 16 residues. The CDR3: CASSQSPWQGNQPQHF. Written as DNA, the CDR3 is TGCGCCAGCAGTCAATCCCCGTGGCAGGGTAATCAGCCCCAGCATTTT.

This clone is a singleton in its sample. The chain is built from TRBV6-5 and TRBJ1-4; D is unresolved. Trimming pared 7 bases from V and 4 bases from J, leaving 13 bases between. The CDR3 loop spans 14 amino acids. Germline CDR1 MNHEY, CDR2 SVGAGI. Here the CDR3 reads CASTRDGNNEKLFF. CDR3 sequence (DNA): TGTGCCAGCACCCGTGACGGAAATAATGAAAAACTGTTTTTT.

The chain's CDR3 is CASSPRDRAGAAFF. The CDR3 DNA reads as TGTGCCAGCAGTCCCCGGGACAGGGCAGGAGCAGCTTTCTTT. The chain has TRBV27 and TRBJ1-1, with 9 bases aligning to TRBD1. The J segment lost 10 bases and the V segment lost 5 bases, leaving 11 bases of the junction unmatched. The germline gives CDR1 MNHEY, CDR2 SMNVEV (reference sequence). The CDR3 runs to 14 residues.

The chain joins TRBV5-5 to TRBJ1-3, with D hard to call. There are 16 residues in the CDR3. V was trimmed by 5 bases and J by 0 bases, leaving 15 bases between them. Germline assignment: CDR1 SGHKS and CDR2 YYEKEE (reference sequence). DNA of the CDR3: TGTGCCAGCAGTTCCGGCCCCAGCAGCTCTGGAAACACCATATATTTT. It specifies CASSSGPSSSGNTIYF.

The chain recombines TRBV7-2 with TRBJ2-6; D call uncertain. The CDR3 consists of 15 residues. Germline assignment: CDR1 SGHTA and CDR2 FQGNSA. V gave up 6 bases and J gave up 0 bases, with 9 bases separating them. The chain's CDR3 is CASSFGGSGANVLTF. In nucleotides, the CDR3 is TGTGCCAGCAGTTTCGGCGGCTCTGGGGCCAACGTCCTGACTTTC. Drawing the rest from reference TRBV7-2 and TRBJ2-6, the complete variable domain is GAGVSQSPSNKVTEKGKDVELRCDPISGHTALYWYRQSLGQGLEFLIYFQGNSAPDKSGLPSDRFSAERTGGSVSTLTIQRTQQEDSAVYLCASSFGGSGANVLTFGAGSRLTVL.

J is TRBJ2-5 and V is TRBV6-5, with D tentatively TRBD1 or TRBD2 (6 bases each). V was cut by 6 bases and J by 2 bases, with 16 bases left in between. Per germline, CDR1 MNHEY and CDR2 SVGAGI. The CDR3 loop spans 15 amino acids. The CDR3 protein is CASRRGESQQETQYF. The CDR3 bases are TGTGCCAGCAGAAGGGGGGAGAGCCAGCAAGAGACCCAGTACTTC.

This clone was picked up one time. The rearrangement joins TRBV5-1 to TRBJ1-3; unclear D gene. In germline, CDR1 is SGHRS, CDR2 YFSETQ. Trimming took 0 bases from V and 4 from J, leaving 2 bases between them. This CDR3 has 12 residues. CDR3 DNA: TGCGCCAGCAGCTTGGAAGGAAACACCATATATTTT. This codes for CASSLEGNTIYF. Full variable domain (rest looked up from reference TRBV5-1 and TRBJ1-3): KAGVTQTPRYLIKTRGQQVTLSCSPISGHRSVSWYQQTPGQGLQFLFEYFSETQRNKGNFPGRFSGRQFSNSRSEMNVSTLELGDSALYLCASSLEGNTIYFGEGSWLTVV.

This clone appeared a single time. This CDR3 reads CASSQVGTANTEAFF. DNA of the CDR3: TGTGCCAGCAGCCAAGTAGGGACAGCTAACACTGAAGCTTTCTTT. V and J are TRBV4-2 and TRBJ1-1, with 7 bases matching TRBD1. The CDR3 length is 15 residues. V trimming: 1 base; J trimming: 2 bases; junction bases outside the gene matches: 4. From germline, CDR1 is LGHNA and CDR2 YNFKEQ.

J is TRBJ2-1 and V is TRBV9, with D possibly called TRBD1 or TRBD2 (6 bases each). The CDR3 runs 15 residues. V was trimmed by 3 bases and J by 4 bases, leaving 14 bases between them. The germline V gene has CDR1 SGDLS and CDR2 YYNGEE. The DNA of the CDR3 is TGTGCCAGCAGCGCTCGAGGGGGGCGATACAATGAGCAGTTCTTC. The encoded protein is CASSARGGRYNEQFF.

The chain links TRBV6-2 or TRBV6-3 to TRBJ1-2; D is perhaps TRBD1 (6 bases). The CDR3 is made up of 16 amino acids. Trimming took 1 base from V and 6 from J, leaving 18 bases between them. The germline V gene encodes CDR1 MNHEY and CDR2 SVGEGT. The CDR3 here is CASSYYDRTRVNGYTF. CDR3 DNA sequence: TGTGCCAGCAGTTACTACGACAGGACCCGGGTCAATGGCTACACCTTC.

The V gene is TRBV6-5, the J gene TRBJ2-5, with 7 bases matching TRBD1. V was pared by 11 bases and J by 0 bases, with 6 bases of the junction left unmatched. Germline CDR1 is MNHEY and CDR2 is SVGAGI. The CDR3 spans 13 residues. The DNA of the CDR3 is TGTGCCGTCACCGGGACAGACCAAGAGACCCAGTACTTC. This sequence encodes CAVTGTDQETQYF.

The V call is TRBV5-6, the J call TRBJ1-5, with D perhaps matching TRBD1 (6 bases). The CDR3 sequence is 16 residues long. CDR1 and CDR2 (germline): SGHDT, YYEEEE. The V gene lost 1 base and the J gene lost 1 base, with 12 bases spanning the gap. CDR3 protein: CASSLWWQGSNQPQHF. The CDR3 DNA follows: TGTGCCAGCAGCTTGTGGTGGCAGGGGAGCAATCAGCCCCAGCATTTT.